This T cell receptor (beta chain) comes out of a study of T cell responses to AZD1222 COVID-19 vaccine. General study results and limits: Just a handful of people given AZD1222 tested seropositive at baseline.

Trimming cost V 0 bases and J 1 base, with 12 bases left between them. This CDR3 spans 16 amino acids. In germline, CDR1 is LGHNA, CDR2 YSLEER. Libraries were prepared by immunoSEQ multiplex PCR; TCRdb keeps only in-frame clonotypes and omits some of them. Here the sample spans 150,000 to 200,000 clones, 85% to 95% being singletons. Details on this clone: The antigen is unknown.

This TCR was recovered from an adult who received the AZD1222 COVID-19 vaccine. Here the sequenced sample was peripheral blood, taken 28 days after the second AZD1222 dose. The chain is built from TRBV4-3 and TRBJ1-1, with D possibly being TRBD1 (5 bases). CDR3 sequence: CASSQDGAQGNTEAFF. CDR3 DNA: TGCGCCAGCAGCCAAGATGGGGCGCAGGGGAACACTGAAGCTTTCTTT.